This T cell receptor (beta chain) was obtained from a study of cytomegalovirus exposure and HLA in healthy donors. Broader study findings: Of the V segments, some could not be distinguished, including TRBV6-2 and TRBV6-3, and were excluded.

Remarks on this clone: Its antigen is still unknown.

PCR involved 60 Vbeta and 13 Jbeta primers. Sequencing was performed with immunoSEQ multiplex PCR; in TCRdb, only in-frame clones are kept and a portion is missing. Of some 130,000 clones detected, over 50% appear once; the ten largest clones hold 1.5% to 2%. The CDR3 has 19 amino acids. Per the germline V gene, CDR1 is SGHAT and CDR2 is FQNNGV. The ends lost 5 bases at V and 2 bases at J; junction bases unmatched: 19. The chain recombines TRBV11-2 with TRBJ2-7; 9 nucleotides align to TRBD2. Sequencing was carried out using PBMCs. The sequence was collected from a human donor in good health. CDR3 residues: CASSPPGSGLAGRTYEQYF. For the CDR3, the DNA is TGTGCCAGCAGCCCCCCTGGGAGCGGCCTAGCGGGACGAACCTACGAGCAGTACTTC. The whole variable domain, filled in from reference TRBV11-2 and TRBJ2-7, reads EAGVAQSPRYKIIEKRQSVAFWCNPISGHATLYWYQQILGQGPKLLIQFQNNGVVDDSQLPKDRFSAERLKGVDSTLKIQPAKLEDSAVYLCASSPPGSGLAGRTYEQYFGPGTRLTVT.